Given below is one T cell receptor (beta chain) in context. The sample belongs to a study of T cell changes during pregnancy in multiple sclerosis. Sequenced by immunoSEQ multiplex PCR; TCRdb stores in-frame clones only, minus some. The sample carries around 60,000 clones, about 93% recorded once. The sequence was collected from a female donor with multiple sclerosis, enrolled in a pregnancy study. The sequencing used CD4+ T cells from peripheral blood mononuclear cells, collected before pregnancy.

CDR3 nucleotides: TGTGCCAGCAGACTAACTAGCGGGAGCTACAATGAGCAGTTCTTC. Translating gives CASRLTSGSYNEQFF. V gene TRBV6-5 combines with J gene TRBJ2-1, with 11 bases identical to TRBD2. The trim removed 6 bases at V and 3 bases at J, leaving 4 bases unmatched. This CDR3 region has 15 residues. Per the germline V gene, CDR1 is MNHEY and CDR2 is SVGAGI.